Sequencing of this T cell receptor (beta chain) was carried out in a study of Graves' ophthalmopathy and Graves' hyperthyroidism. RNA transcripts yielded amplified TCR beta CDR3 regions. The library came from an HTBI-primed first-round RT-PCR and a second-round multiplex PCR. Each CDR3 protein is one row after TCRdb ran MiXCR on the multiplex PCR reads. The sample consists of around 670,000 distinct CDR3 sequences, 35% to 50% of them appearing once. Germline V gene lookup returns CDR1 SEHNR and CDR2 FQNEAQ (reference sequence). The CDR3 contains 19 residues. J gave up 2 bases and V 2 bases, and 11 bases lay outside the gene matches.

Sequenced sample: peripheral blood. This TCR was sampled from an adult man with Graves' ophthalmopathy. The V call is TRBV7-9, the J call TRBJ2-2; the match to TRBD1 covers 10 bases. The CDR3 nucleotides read TGTGCCAGCAGCTTATCGGAACCAGGGACAGGGGAAAACACCGGGGAGCTGTTTTTT. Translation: CASSLSEPGTGENTGELFF.